The entry below gives a single T cell receptor (beta chain) sequence along with its context. The CDR3 does not close with the conserved phenylalanine or tryptophan, likely indicating a read error. The data are from a study of T cells after yellow fever vaccination. TCRdb reprocessed the 5' RACE reads with MiXCR, giving one entry per CDR3 protein. The sample has under 600,000 distinct CDR3 sequences; about a fifth are singletons. This CDR3 contains 18 residues. V dropped 2 bases and J dropped 3 bases, with 23 bases sitting between them. Germline V gene data show CDR1 as SGHRS and CDR2 as YFSETQ. The rearrangement joins TRBV5-1 to TRBJ2-5; perhaps TRBD2 as D (5 bases). The clonotype was recovered from a man aged 18 to 29 who received the YFV17D yellow fever vaccine. The sequenced sample was PBMCs, obtained roughly 20 days after the first yellow fever vaccination. The CDR3 region is CASSFEALEARGKETQYS. The CDR3 DNA is TGCGCCAGCAGCTTTGAGGCCCTAGAGGCTCGGGGAAAAGAGACCCAGTACTCC.